A selection of T cell receptor beta chains follows, all from one sample in a study of cytomegalovirus exposure and HLA in healthy donors. Data came from immunoSEQ multiplex PCR; TCRdb stores just in-frame clones and leaves some out. This repertoire shows hundreds of thousands of clones, less than 85% found once; its top ten account for 5.5% to 6.5%. The sample was PBMCs. These receptors came from a woman under 30 in good health and CMV-seronegative. CDR3s include the opening cysteine and the closing phenylalanine or tryptophan. The size field is filled for only some rows; it gives once, few, many or a size class.

v_call clone_size cdr3_aa
TRBV6-1 once CASSEAGGGLHTQYF
TRBV19 . CASSIGGEVGGYTF
TRBV7-9 few CASSLTDTEAFF
TRBV28 . CASSLIRYEQYF
TRBV30 . CAWSGLNEQFF
TRBV6-5 . CASSYSRASGYNEQFF
TRBV28 . CASSAGRNEQFF
TRBV11-3 . CASSLVGSYEQYF
TRBV4-1 . CASSPGTGALNEQFF
TRBV5-3 . CARSVGLPQVDEQFF
TRBV4-1 few CASSQARGAYEQYF
TRBV5-4 . CASSSGTEKAFF
TRBV2 . CASSGGSSNQPQHF
TRBV5-1 . CASSLALAGMYEQYF
TRBV28 once CASRGGVSNTEAFF
TRBV6-1 . CASSEIEQPQHF
TRBV9 . CASSFDPSDISGNTIYF
TRBV25-1 . CASSPRRSGALYGYTF
TRBV6-7 . CATGQEGAYGYTF
TRBV6-5 . CASSSRRGVNYGYTF
TRBV9 once CASSAWEAHGYTF
TRBV2 . CASSRTGSYEQYF
TRBV2 . CASRTTSGGTGELFF
TRBV27 . CASSSGLAGGPNTGELFF
TRBV5-1 once CASRKTGTEAFF
TRBV25-1 . CASSPRRQGEGYNSPLHF
TRBV5-4 . CASSTWGSNQPQHF
TRBV7-9 once CASSLGWQGVDEAFF
TRBV5-1 . CASSSVQGGETQYF
TRBV7-8 . CASSLDRSRPQHF
TRBV27 . CASSSPPSLAGSSYNEQFF
TRBV28 . CASSLSLAGEGHNEQFF
TRBV11-2 . CASSLGEQFF
TRBV6-1 . CASRPNVEPATFF
TRBV6-1 . CASIGYRGGTQPQHF
TRBV10-3 . CAISEGTDWGYGYTF
TRBV28 . CASSYQRTGEGQYF
TRBV7-8 . CASSPQGQGYGYTF
TRBV29-1 . CSVAGGFNYGYTF
TRBV27 . CASGDYGGDNEQFF
TRBV6-5 . CASSYLWDRVLPEAFF
TRBV6-5 once CASRKPSGGTQFF
TRBV30 . CAWSQQGGRDGYTF
TRBV7-9 . CASSVSGQGNYGYTF
TRBV2 . CASSEATGIGETQYF
TRBV5-4 . CASSLFGRPNTEAFF
TRBV5-6 . CASSLLAGTSYNEQFF
TRBV6-4 few CASSAHAEGANVLTF